This T cell receptor beta chain was captured in a study of blood T cells in healthy people across ages. Together with a sample-barcoded 5' primer, a J-beta primer mix was included in a second PCR lasting roughly 6 to 12 cycles. TCRdb reanalysed the 5' RACE reads using MiXCR and keeps one entry per CDR3 protein. The repertoire consists of around 1.1 million distinct CDR3 sequences, with around two fifths occurring once and the leading ten covering roughly 13%. The source of this sequence is a man aged 18 to 35 in good health. The sequenced sample consisted of blood.

The CDR3, as DNA: TGTGCCGTCACTCCTCTAGCGGGGGAGACCCAGTACTTC. Translating gives CAVTPLAGETQYF. The rearrangement joins TRBV10-3 to TRBJ2-5, with TRBD2 matching over 9 bases. The junction had 9 bases not matched to a gene; V was cut back by 11 bases and J by 5 bases. Germline V gene lookup returns CDR1 ENHRY and CDR2 SYGVKD. The CDR3 totals 13 residues.